A single sample is the source of the 32 T cell receptor beta chains below, sequenced in a study of control samples from healthy donors and cancer patients. Here immunoSEQ multiplex PCR was the method, and the copy in TCRdb shows in-frame clones only, minus some. The sample lists some 220,000 clones, around 94% occurring once. The sequenced sample was blood. The receptors stem from a man in his fifties or sixties in good health.

The rearrangement links TRBV2 to TRBJ1-5, with 11 bases that match TRBD1. The CDR3 is 17 residues long. CDR1 is SNHLY, CDR2 FYNNEI, per germline. Trimming took 5 bases from V and 5 from J; bases not matched to a gene: 11. The CDR3 coding sequence is TGTGCCAGCAGTCCCACCCTTGGGACAGGGGGGGATCAGCCCCAGCATTTT. Its protein product is CASSPTLGTGGDQPQHF.

The chain recombines TRBV5-1 with TRBJ2-5, with 9 positions matching TRBD2. V lost 2 bases, J lost 5 bases, and 4 bases stayed unmatched. The CDR3 length is 14 residues. Germline V CDR1 and CDR2: SGHRS, YFSETQ. This chain's CDR3 is CASSFGTSRETQYF. The CDR3 nucleotides are TGCGCCAGCAGCTTTGGGACTAGCAGGGAGACCCAGTACTTC.

The chain couples TRBV18 to TRBJ2-2; 7 bases align to TRBD2. V dropped 3 bases and J dropped 0; count of bases not matched to a gene: 4. Germline CDR1 is KGHSH and CDR2 is LQKENI. This CDR3 spans 16 amino acids. The CDR3 sequence: CASSPGLLSNTGELFF. CDR3 DNA: TGTGCCAGCTCACCGGGACTACTTTCGAACACCGGGGAGCTGTTTTTT.

The rearrangement joins TRBV29-1 to TRBJ2-3; 9 nucleotides align to TRBD2. The CDR3 consists of 13 residues. Trimming removed 5 bases from V and 5 bases from J; junction bases left unmatched: 5. Germline CDR1 is SQVTM and CDR2 is ANQGSEA. The CDR3 nucleotides are TGCAGCGTTCTCCCAGCGGGGGGAGATACGCAGTATTTT. Protein: CSVLPAGGDTQYF.

The chain couples TRBV5-1 to TRBJ2-3, with 8 bases identical to TRBD2. Germline lookup yields CDR1 SGHRS and CDR2 YFSETQ. V trimming: 0 bases; J trimming: 1 base; junction bases outside the gene matches: 1. The CDR3 contains 15 residues. In DNA form, the CDR3 reads TGCGCCAGCAGCTTGGGGCGGGGGGGCACAGATACGCAGTATTTT. Amino acid sequence: CASSLGRGGTDTQYF. The entire variable domain, with the rest obtained from reference TRBV5-1 and TRBJ2-3, is as follows: KAGVTQTPRYLIKTRGQQVTLSCSPISGHRSVSWYQQTPGQGLQFLFEYFSETQRNKGNFPGRFSGRQFSNSRSEMNVSTLELGDSALYLCASSLGRGGTDTQYFGPGTRLTVL.

The rearrangement uses TRBV2 and TRBJ1-1; 8 positions agree with TRBD1. Germline V lookup: CDR1 SNHLY, CDR2 FYNNEI. This CDR3 region has 14 residues. V lost 5 bases, J lost 10 bases, and 12 bases stayed unmatched. The CDR3 sequence: CASSPDRDRKGAFF. The CDR3 nucleotides are TGTGCCAGCAGTCCGGACAGGGACCGAAAGGGAGCTTTCTTT.

Here the CDR3 reads CASSPGTGGFEQYF. The CDR3 DNA sequence: TGTGCCAGCAGCCCCGGGACAGGGGGATTCGAGCAGTACTTC. V and J are TRBV3-1 (or the pseudogene TRBV3-2) and TRBJ2-7, with 11 bases matching TRBD1. After removal of 4 bases from V and 6 bases from J, the junction contained 5 bases not matched to a gene. Germline CDR1 reads LGHDT; CDR2 reads YNNKEL (reference sequence). The CDR3 length is 14 residues.

The chain has TRBV24-1 and TRBJ1-2, with TRBD1 matching 9 bases. CDR1 KGHDR and CDR2 SFDVKD come from the germline V gene. There are 16 residues in the CDR3. J lost 4 bases, V lost 4 bases, and 9 bases had no gene match. CDR3 amino acids: CATSEPTGTGSYGYTF. The CDR3 region has the DNA TGTGCCACCAGTGAACCAACCGGGACAGGGTCCTATGGCTACACCTTC.

This sequence joins TRBV19 and TRBJ1-4; the D gene is possibly TRBD1 (5 bases). Germline V lookup: CDR1 LNHDA, CDR2 SQIVND (reference sequence). The V gene lost 4 bases and the J gene lost 8 bases, with 20 bases spanning the gap. The CDR3 runs to 16 residues. In DNA form, the CDR3 reads TGTGCCAGTAGTAGGGTCCGGGGACTTTCATTCGAAAAACTGTTTTTT. Residues: CASSRVRGLSFEKLFF.

This chain joins TRBV7-2 and TRBJ2-1, with D perhaps matching TRBD2 (5 bases). CDR1 SGHTA and CDR2 FQGNSA come from the germline V gene. Trimming removed 6 bases at V and 4 bases at J, with 16 bases between. The CDR3 consists of 15 residues. In nucleotides, the CDR3 is TGTGCCAGCAGGCAAGATTGGAGGCCATACAATGAGCAGTTCTTC. Residues: CASRQDWRPYNEQFF.

The chain has TRBV29-1 and TRBJ2-7; D might be TRBD2 (5 bases). There are 13 residues in the CDR3. The germline V gene has CDR1 SQVTM and CDR2 ANQGSEA. Trimming removed 8 bases from V and 6 bases from J, with 20 bases in between. The CDR3 loop reads CSSTSTGSGEQYF. The DNA for the CDR3 is TGCAGCTCTACCAGCACGGGATCAGGCGAGCAGTACTTC.

V is TRBV10-1 and J is TRBJ2-3; possible D gene TRBD2, 6 bases. Germline V gives CDR1 WNHNN, CDR2 SYGVQD (reference sequence). Trimming cost V 0 bases and J 8 bases, with 9 bases left between them. The length of the CDR3 is 13 residues. Here the CDR3 reads CASSESQAGTQYF. CDR3 DNA: TGCGCCAGCAGTGAGTCTCAAGCGGGTACGCAGTATTTT.

V usage is TRBV2 and J usage is TRBJ2-7, with 9 bases aligning to TRBD1. Germline V CDR1 and CDR2: SNHLY, FYNNEI. This CDR3 region has 14 residues. With 6 bases clipped from V and 3 bases from J, the junction kept 6 bases outside the gene matches. The CDR3 sequence: CASSLGTGNYEQYF. The DNA for the CDR3 is TGTGCCAGCAGCTTAGGGACAGGGAACTACGAGCAGTACTTC.

The gene calls are TRBV28 and TRBJ2-7, with D unclear. Trimming pared 2 bases from V and 7 bases from J, leaving 21 bases between. CDR1 and CDR2 (germline): MDHEN, SYDVKM. CDR3 size: 16 residues. The CDR3 region is CASSLGALGPQVEQYF. CDR3 coding DNA: TGTGCCAGCAGTTTAGGTGCGTTGGGCCCCCAGGTAGAGCAGTACTTC.

This clone has a single count. The chain has TRBV6-5 and TRBJ2-7, with D maybe TRBD2 (5 bases). Germline assignment: CDR1 MNHEY and CDR2 SVGAGI. Trimming took 2 bases from V and 3 from J, leaving 8 bases between them. This CDR3 is built from 13 residues. The CDR3 nucleotides read TGTGCCAGCAGTTACCCCGGGGTCTACGAGCAGTACTTC. It codes for CASSYPGVYEQYF.

V gene TRBV27 combines with J gene TRBJ2-7; D unclear. This CDR3 contains 13 residues. Germline V lookup: CDR1 MNHEY, CDR2 SMNVEV (reference sequence). V lost 0 bases, J lost 5 bases, and 8 bases lay in between. CDR3 amino acids: CASSLSADHEQYV. In nucleotides, the CDR3 is TGTGCCAGCAGTTTATCAGCAGACCACGAGCAGTACGTC.

This rearrangement joins TRBV4-1 to TRBJ1-2; D gene uncertain. Trimming shortened V by 3 bases and J by 7 bases, and 15 bases separated the two germline ends. In germline, CDR1 is MGHRA, CDR2 YSYEKL. CDR3 size: 14 residues. CDR3 coding DNA: TGCGCCAGCAGCCATGATGGGGTAGGTGGTGGCTACACCTTC. It yields the protein CASSHDGVGGGYTF.

The rearrangement links TRBV7-9 to TRBJ1-5; 8 nucleotides align to TRBD1. The V gene's germline CDR1 is SEHNR and CDR2 FQNEAQ (reference sequence). Unmatched junction bases numbered 0, after V lost 5 bases and J lost 0 bases. The CDR3 totals 14 residues. DNA of the CDR3: TGTGCCAGCAGCCAGGGGGCTAGCAATCAGCCCCAGCATTTT. It is translated as CASSQGASNQPQHF.

The chain uses TRBV6-5 and TRBJ2-7; D is tentatively TRBD1 or TRBD2 (5 bases each). Germline lookup yields CDR1 MNHEY and CDR2 SVGAGI. V lost 6 bases and J 4 bases, leaving 19 bases between the germline ends. The CDR3 has 15 residues. The CDR3 protein is CASRYVRAGFYEQYF. For the CDR3, the DNA is TGTGCCAGCAGATACGTGCGGGCAGGGTTTTACGAGCAGTACTTC.

The chain uses TRBV12-2 and TRBJ2-7; the DNA was not compared with TRBD1, the D call given in the table. TRBV12-2 is reported as a pseudogene. This CDR3 is built from 14 residues. The CDR3 here is CASRLRQGGYEQYF. CDR3 coding DNA: TGTGCAAGTCGCCTCCGACAGGGGGGCTACGAGCAGTACTTC.

V is TRBV28 and J is TRBJ2-3; D is perhaps TRBD2 (5 bases). Trimming cost V 6 bases and J 5 bases, with 15 bases left between them. Germline V gene lookup returns CDR1 MDHEN and CDR2 SYDVKM. The CDR3 totals 14 residues. The CDR3 coding sequence is TGTGCCAGCAGCCCCCCAGGAGCGGTAGATACGCAGTATTTT. Its protein product is CASSPPGAVDTQYF. Combining the CDR3 with reference TRBV28 and TRBJ2-3 gives the whole variable domain DVKVTQSSRYLVKRTGEKVFLECVQDMDHENMFWYRQDPGLGLRLIYFSYDVKMKEKGDIPEGYSVSREKKERFSLILESASTNQTSMYLCASSPPGAVDTQYFGPGTRLTVL.

This sequence joins TRBV9 and TRBJ2-5; 9 nucleotides agree with TRBD1. The CDR3 runs to 15 residues. The germline V gene encodes CDR1 SGDLS and CDR2 YYNGEE. J was trimmed by 2 bases and V by 0 bases; bases with no gene match: 2. Here the CDR3 reads CASSVGDRDQETQYF. The DNA of the CDR3 is TGTGCCAGCAGCGTAGGGGACAGGGATCAAGAGACCCAGTACTTC.

The chain has TRBV5-4 and TRBJ1-1, with D uncertain. The CDR3 is 13 amino acids. Trimming left V 1 base short and J 3 bases short, with 7 bases between. Germline V gene data show CDR1 as SGHNT and CDR2 as YYREEE (reference sequence). CDR3 loop: CASSLHVDTEAFF. As DNA, the CDR3 is TGTGCCAGCAGCTTGCATGTGGACACTGAAGCTTTCTTT.

The chain links TRBV5-1 to TRBJ2-1; no firm D call. Germline V gene lookup returns CDR1 SGHRS and CDR2 YFSETQ. This CDR3 spans 15 amino acids. The V end was cut by 4 bases, the J end by 2 bases, with 13 bases between. The DNA for the CDR3 is TGCGCCAGCAGCCCGGACCCCCGTACCTACAATGAGCAGTTCTTC. This codes for CASSPDPRTYNEQFF.

The chain is built from TRBV27 and TRBJ2-7, with unresolved D. The CDR3 covers 16 residues. Germline values: CDR1 MNHEY, CDR2 SMNVEV (reference sequence). Trimming cost V 5 bases and J 0 bases, with 17 bases left between them. The chain's CDR3 is CASSALSDLTSYEQYF. The CDR3 DNA sequence: TGTGCCAGCAGTGCCCTAAGTGATTTAACCTCCTACGAGCAGTACTTC.

This sequence joins TRBV14 and TRBJ2-5, with D possibly TRBD1 on 6 matching bases. V was shortened by 2 bases and J by 3 bases, with 16 bases between the two germline ends. The CDR3 is 16 amino acids. The V gene's germline CDR1 is SGHDN and CDR2 FVKESK. CDR3 nucleotide sequence: TGTGCCAGCAGCCAATTTCCCTCCGCAGGGGAAGAGACCCAGTACTTC. It specifies CASSQFPSAGEETQYF. The variable domain in full, with the rest retrieved from reference TRBV14 and TRBJ2-5, is EAGVTQFPSHSVIEKGQTVTLRCDPISGHDNLYWYRRVMGKEIKFLLHFVKESKQDESGMPNNRFLAERTGGTYSTLKVQPAELEDSGVYFCASSQFPSAGEETQYFGPGTRLLVL.

The V and J genes are TRBV6-5 and TRBJ1-5; TRBD1 is a possible D gene (6 bases). Deletions cut 6 bases from V and 7 bases from J, with 16 bases between. The CDR3 has 14 residues. Germline V gene lookup returns CDR1 MNHEY and CDR2 SVGAGI. The CDR3 nucleotides read TGTGCCAGCAGCGTAGACAGGCTGGCGCAGCCCCAGCATTTT. Translating gives CASSVDRLAQPQHF.

The chain is built from TRBV3-1 (or the pseudogene TRBV3-2) and TRBJ2-4; D not certain. The germline V gene encodes CDR1 LGHDT and CDR2 YNNKEL (reference sequence). V was clipped by 0 bases and J by 9 bases, with 3 bases between them. The CDR3 is 11 amino acids. The CDR3 sequence is CASSQESIQYF. CDR3 in DNA: TGTGCCAGCAGCCAAGAGAGCATTCAGTACTTC.

V and J are TRBV6-6 and TRBJ2-3; the match to TRBD2 covers 7 bases. Germline V gene lookup returns CDR1 MNHNY and CDR2 SVGAGI (reference sequence). This CDR3 is built from 15 residues. The V and J ends lost 8 bases and 1 base, in that order; junction bases with no gene match: 9. The CDR3 DNA sequence: TGTGCCAGCTTGTTGCGGGGGTCAGGCACAGATACGCAGTATTTT. It yields the protein CASLLRGSGTDTQYF.

This chain uses TRBV7-2 with TRBJ1-3; 8 nucleotides align to TRBD1. The CDR3 sequence is 17 residues long. Germline values: CDR1 SGHTA, CDR2 FQGNSA. The ends lost 5 bases at V and 1 base at J; junction bases unmatched: 10. The chain's CDR3 is CASSPGGQGWSGNTIYF. Here the CDR3 DNA reads TGTGCCAGCAGCCCGGGAGGACAGGGTTGGTCTGGAAACACCATATATTTT.

CDR3 region: CASSRSTNEKLFF. CDR3 nucleotides: TGTGCCAGCAGCCGGTCAACTAATGAAAAACTGTTTTTT. This chain joins TRBV7-2 and TRBJ1-4; D unresolved. V lost 5 bases, J lost 0 bases, and 4 bases lay in between. The germline CDR1 and CDR2 sequences are SGHTA and FQGNSA. The CDR3 spans 13 residues.

V and J are TRBV24-1 and TRBJ1-3; a weak D match, TRBD1 (5 bases). CDR1 is KGHDR, CDR2 SFDVKD, per germline. V shed 2 bases and J shed 1 base, with 8 bases lying between them. The CDR3 runs 15 residues. The CDR3 DNA is TGTGCCACCAGTGATTCGGGGGGTTCTGGAAACACCATATATTTT. Residues: CATSDSGGSGNTIYF.